What follows are 9 T cell receptor beta chains derived from one specimen sequenced in a study of blood T cells in healthy people across ages (dated by TCRdb to between 2015 and 2016). Library preparation was by 5' RACE. Data came from an Illumina HiSeq 2500. A second PCR of roughly 6 to 11 cycles was run with a J-beta primer mix and a sample-barcoded 5' primer. TCRdb applied fastp at Q25 and MiXCR to the public reads, then kept only in-frame beta chains. Each CDR3 protein gets just one entry, which takes the most common genes and DNA from the rows behind it. The sample records approximately 360,000 distinct CDR3 sequences, approximately 51% of which are singletons. The ten biggest clones cover 51% of the sample. The sequenced material came from blood. The origin of the receptors is a man aged 60 to 69 in good health.

In its sample, this clonotype was seen once. This chain's CDR3 is CASSWAGSNQPQHF. In DNA form, the CDR3 reads TGCGCCAGCAGCTGGGCGGGGTCCAATCAGCCCCAGCATTTT. This chain joins TRBV5-1 and TRBJ1-5; D gene unclear. V was clipped by 3 bases and J by 3 bases, with 10 bases between them. Germline V CDR1 and CDR2: SGHRS, YFSETQ. The CDR3 contains 14 residues.

CDR3 region: CAIRGTGTNYGYTF. The CDR3 DNA sequence: TGTGCCATCAGGGGGACAGGGACTAACTATGGCTACACCTTC. This rearrangement joins TRBV10-3 to TRBJ1-2, with TRBD1 matching over 9 bases. After removal of 6 bases from V and 0 bases from J, the junction contained 2 bases not matched to a gene. Germline CDR1 ENHRY, CDR2 SYGVKD. The CDR3 runs 14 residues.

This chain joins TRBV28 and TRBJ2-1; D call uncertain. Between the trimmed V and J ends, which lost 6 bases and 4 bases, there was a span of 10 bases. Germline lookup yields CDR1 MDHEN and CDR2 SYDVKM. The CDR3 extends over 13 amino acids. The chain's CDR3 is CASSTYVYNEQFF. CDR3 nucleotides: TGTGCCAGCAGCACCTATGTATACAATGAGCAGTTCTTC.

The V call is TRBV6-5, the J call TRBJ2-3, with TRBD1 matching 7 bases. The V gene's germline CDR1 is MNHEY and CDR2 SVGAGI. The CDR3 runs to 15 residues. Germline trimming cut 2 bases from V and 1 base from J; bases unmatched to any gene: 3. The CDR3 is CASSYTDRGTDTQYF. The CDR3 nucleotides are TGTGCCAGCAGTTACACAGACAGGGGCACAGATACGCAGTATTTT.

The rearrangement joins TRBV7-9 to TRBJ2-5; D is possibly TRBD2 (5 bases). This CDR3 has 17 residues. Germline CDR1 is SEHNR and CDR2 is FQNEAQ (reference sequence). The germline V and J ends were trimmed by 5 bases and 0 bases, with 19 bases remaining between them. This CDR3 is CASSPGSGRPNQETQYF. The DNA of the CDR3 is TGTGCCAGCAGCCCGGGGTCCGGCCGACCCAACCAAGAGACCCAGTACTTC. Based on the CDR3 plus reference TRBV7-9 and TRBJ2-5, the full variable domain is DTGVSQNPRHKITKRGQNVTFRCDPISEHNRLYWYRQTLGQGPEFLTYFQNEAQLEKSRLLSDRFSAERPKGSFSTLEIQRTEQGDSAMYLCASSPGSGRPNQETQYFGPGTRLLVL.

This clonotype was observed at least ten times. A junction boundary mismatches the germline segment, possibly from a read error. The chain employs TRBV20-1 and TRBJ2-7; no reliable D call. From germline, CDR1 is DFQATT and CDR2 SNEGSKA (reference sequence). The CDR3 has 11 residues. The CDR3 bases are TGCAGTGCAACCCGCTCCAACGAGCAGTACTTC. Protein sequence: CSATRSNEQYF.

This clonotype was seen just once. The junction shows a germline mismatch at one end, possibly a read error. The chain couples TRBV20-1 to TRBJ2-3; tentative D call: TRBD2 (6 bases). CDR3 size: 15 residues. From germline, CDR1 is DFQATT and CDR2 SNEGSKA (reference sequence). The CDR3 loop reads CSARDLTRIPDTQYF. The CDR3 DNA is TGCAGTGCTAGAGATCTGACTAGAATCCCAGACACGCAGTATTTT.

The chain couples TRBV3-1 to TRBJ1-2; TRBD1 might be the D (6 bases). Germline values: CDR1 LGHDT, CDR2 YNNKEL (reference sequence). V shed 2 bases and J shed 2 bases, with 21 bases lying between them. There are 18 residues in the CDR3. The CDR3 DNA reads TGTGCCAGCAGCCAAAAACCGGGACACCCCGGGTACAACTATGGCTACACCTTC. This translates into CASSQKPGHPGYNYGYTF.

This clonotype has only a few counts. The CDR3 region is CASSEDGQPLNGYTF. The CDR3 nucleotides read TGTGCCAGCAGTGAAGATGGACAGCCCTTGAATGGCTACACCTTC. The chain is built from TRBV6-1 and TRBJ1-2; D is possibly TRBD1 (6 bases). From germline, CDR1 is MNHNS and CDR2 SASEGT. Trimming took 1 base from V and 6 from J, leaving 15 bases between them. This CDR3 has 15 residues.